This record looks at one T cell receptor (beta chain) sequence and its context. The sample is drawn from a study of blood T cell repertoires in COVID-19. Whole-study context: The study drew acute and convalescent COVID-19 samples from the United States, Italy and Spain. The cDNA or gDNA used as material had been derived from T cells, B-cell-depleted T cells, or PBMCs.

In the original analysis: Researchers report that nucleated cell counts were estimated from reference gene primer amplification. TCRdb's table, derived via immunoSEQ multiplex PCR, lists solely in-frame clones and lacks some. V and J calls plus clone size are reproduced from that table; the DNA served to infer D and trimming. The sample holds 29,000 or so clones, 65% to 70% seen once. What was sequenced was peripheral blood. This receptor was obtained from a human donor in a cohort sampled during active COVID-19.

CDR3 nucleotide sequence: TGTGCCAGCAGTCCCCAGGGCACCTATGGCTACACCTTC. Amino acids: CASSPQGTYGYTF. The chain employs TRBV27 and TRBJ1-2, with D possibly TRBD1 on 5 matching bases. The CDR3 contains 13 residues. Germline V gene data show CDR1 as MNHEY and CDR2 as SMNVEV (reference sequence). V was pared by 5 bases and J by 4 bases, with 11 bases between.